These 31 T cell receptor beta chains share one sample of origin, sequenced in a study of T-cell memory formation after mild COVID-19. In TCRdb, the 5' RACE reads were re-called with MiXCR into one record per CDR3 protein. The table lists about 340,000 distinct CDR3 sequences, approximately 14% of them singletons. Specimen: PBMCs or a T cell subset sorted from them (not recorded which). Every receptor here comes from a man younger than 35 who had mild COVID-19 (a few samples of this study predate the infection). Cell type and time point are not known.

The genes are TRBV10-3 and TRBJ1-1; D ambiguous. Trimming stripped 2 bases from V and 1 base from J, with 8 bases between. The CDR3 is 14 residues long. Germline CDR1 and CDR2: ENHRY and SYGVKD. The CDR3 nucleotides are TGTGCCATCAGTGAGGGGCAGGAGAACACTGAAGCTTTCTTT. Its translation is CAISEGQENTEAFF.

The chain links TRBV6-2 or TRBV6-3 to TRBJ2-5, with 9 nucleotides matching TRBD2. The CDR3 is made up of 15 amino acids. The V segment lost 8 bases and the J segment 2 bases; nucleotides outside the gene matches: 9. Germline V CDR1 and CDR2: MNHEY, SVGEGT. CDR3 nucleotide sequence: TGTGCCAGCGTCGGGACTAGCCGGGGGCAAGAGACCCAGTACTTC. Amino acids: CASVGTSRGQETQYF.

The table lists this clonotype with a few counts. V gene TRBV5-1 combines with J gene TRBJ2-3; 9 bases agree with TRBD2. Germline assignment: CDR1 SGHRS and CDR2 YFSETQ. The CDR3 loop spans 16 amino acids. J gave up 5 bases and V 4 bases, and 11 bases lay outside the gene matches. The CDR3 DNA is TGCGCCAGCAGCCCCCTAGCGGGGACCGCAGGAGATACGCAGTATTTT. This sequence encodes CASSPLAGTAGDTQYF.

A few counts support this clonotype. The chain joins TRBV6-5 to TRBJ1-6; the match to TRBD1 covers 9 bases. Losses at the gene ends were 7 bases for V and 0 bases for J; bases not matched to a gene: 10. CDR3 length: 18 amino acids. The germline V gene encodes CDR1 MNHEY and CDR2 SVGAGI. CDR3 sequence reads: CASTIQGAGSSYNSPLHF. The CDR3 DNA is TGTGCCAGCACAATACAGGGGGCAGGGAGCTCCTATAATTCACCCCTCCACTTT.

CDR3 residues: CASSAADRVDSPLHF. The CDR3 region has the DNA TGTGCCAGCAGCGCAGCCGACAGGGTTGATTCACCCCTCCACTTT. The genes are TRBV9 and TRBJ1-6; 7 positions match TRBD1. Trimming at V came to 3 bases and at J to 8 bases, leaving 8 bases not matched to a gene. The CDR3 contains 15 residues. Germline V gene sequence: CDR1 SGDLS, CDR2 YYNGEE. The whole variable domain, remainder taken from reference TRBV9 and TRBJ1-6, is DSGVTQTPKHLITATGQRVTLRCSPRSGDLSVYWYQQSLDQGLQFLIQYYNGEERAKGNILERFSAQQFPDLHSELNLSSLELGDSALYFCASSAADRVDSPLHFGNGTRLTVT.

This clonotype appeared a few times. The rearrangement joins TRBV20-1 to TRBJ2-3; D is uncertain. Germline V gene sequence: CDR1 DFQATT, CDR2 SNEGSKA (reference sequence). V lost 4 bases, J lost 6 bases, and 5 bases lay in between. The CDR3 consists of 10 residues. CDR3 sequence reads: CSATGDTQYF. DNA of the CDR3: TGCAGTGCTACCGGGGATACGCAGTATTTT.

Only a few counts were recorded for this clonotype. The chain uses TRBV20-1 and TRBJ2-7; D may be TRBD1 or TRBD2 (5 bases each). CDR3 length: 14 residues. Germline V gene data show CDR1 as DFQATT and CDR2 as SNEGSKA (reference sequence). V was trimmed by 3 bases and J by 2 bases, leaving 14 bases between them. CDR3 sequence reads: CSASGGAFTYEQYV. The CDR3 DNA follows: TGCAGTGCTAGTGGGGGTGCCTTTACCTACGAGCAGTACGTC.

The rearrangement uses TRBV4-3 and TRBJ2-7; D ambiguous. The CDR3 spans 14 residues. Trimming removed 0 bases at V and 3 bases at J, with 9 bases between. Germline loops: CDR1 LGHNA, CDR2 YSLEER. The CDR3 DNA follows: TGCGCCAGCAGCCAAGACCCCACGGGCTACGAGCAGTACTTC. This encodes CASSQDPTGYEQYF.

The V call is TRBV4-3, the J call TRBJ1-2, with 10 bases identical to TRBD1. J lost 2 bases, V lost 3 bases, and 3 bases had no gene match. Germline assignment: CDR1 LGHNA and CDR2 YSLEER. CDR3 length: 15 residues. The CDR3 spells CASSHDRGRNYGYTF. For the CDR3, the DNA is TGCGCCAGCAGCCACGACAGGGGGCGGAACTATGGCTACACCTTC.

This clonotype was seen a few times. This rearrangement joins TRBV7-9 to TRBJ1-2; D is unresolved. V shed 1 base and J shed 2 bases, with 11 bases lying between them. Looked up from germline, CDR1 is SEHNR and CDR2 is FQNEAQ (reference sequence). This CDR3 is built from 15 residues. This chain's CDR3 is CASSLGPALNYGYTF. The CDR3, as DNA: TGTGCCAGCAGCTTAGGTCCAGCTTTAAACTATGGCTACACCTTC.

This clonotype turned up a few times. The J gene is TRBJ2-1, the V gene TRBV9, with TRBD2 matching over 15 bases. The CDR3 runs 17 residues. With V trimmed by 3 bases and J by 5 bases, 6 bases remained unmatched. Looked up from germline, CDR1 is SGDLS and CDR2 is YYNGEE. The CDR3 sequence: CASSAPGLAGGNNEQFF. The CDR3 nucleotides are TGTGCCAGCAGCGCACCGGGACTAGCGGGGGGAAACAATGAGCAGTTCTTC.

V and J are TRBV29-1 and TRBJ2-1; D call uncertain. Trimming took 5 bases from V and 5 from J, leaving 19 bases between them. The germline gives CDR1 SQVTM, CDR2 ANQGSEA. CDR3 length: 15 amino acids. CDR3: CSVYPIIGRNNEQFF. As DNA, the CDR3 is TGCAGCGTTTACCCCATCATCGGAAGAAACAATGAGCAGTTCTTC.

The chain recombines TRBV7-2 with TRBJ1-6; weak D call: TRBD1 (5 bases). CDR3 length: 13 amino acids. In germline, CDR1 is SGHTA, CDR2 FQGNSA. Trimming took 10 bases from V and 7 from J, leaving 14 bases between them. The CDR3 coding sequence is TGTGCCAACAGTCGACAGAGGAATTCACCCCTCCACTTT. Protein product: CANSRQRNSPLHF.

DNA of the CDR3: TGTGCCAGCAGCTCCCAGCGCCGCTTGAACACTGAAGCTTTCTTT. This gives the protein CASSSQRRLNTEAFF. The chain has TRBV7-2 and TRBJ1-1; no clear D. The germline V and J ends were trimmed by 4 bases and 0 bases, with 12 bases remaining between them. Germline loops: CDR1 SGHTA, CDR2 FQGNSA. The CDR3 length is 15 residues.

The rearrangement links TRBV13 to TRBJ2-1; tentative D call: TRBD1 (5 bases). Trimming took off 1 base at V and 7 bases at J, with 11 bases between the two ends. This CDR3 contains 14 residues. Germline V gene sequence: CDR1 PRHDT, CDR2 FYEKMQ (reference sequence). CDR3 coding DNA: TGTGCCAGCAGCTTAGATGCAGGGTTGAATGAGCAGTTCTTC. Translating gives CASSLDAGLNEQFF.

This clonotype was observed a few times. The chain has TRBV3-1 and TRBJ1-1; maybe TRBD1 (6 bases). Germline CDR1 and CDR2: LGHDT and YNNKEL (reference sequence). The CDR3 is 13 residues long. Between the trimmed V and J ends, which lost 1 base and 8 bases, there was a span of 11 bases. CDR3 sequence: CASSQVGQGEAFF. The CDR3 bases are TGTGCCAGCAGCCAAGTAGGTCAGGGGGAAGCTTTCTTT. The entire variable domain, with the rest obtained from reference TRBV3-1 and TRBJ1-1, is as follows: DTAVSQTPKYLVTQMGNDKSIKCEQNLGHDTMYWYKQDSKKFLKIMFSYNNKELIINETVPNRFSPKSPDKAHLNLHINSLELGDSAVYFCASSQVGQGEAFFGQGTRLTVV.

The chain links TRBV5-1 to TRBJ2-3; D is undetermined. The CDR3 has 11 amino acids. Trimming removed 4 bases from V and 6 bases from J, with 6 bases in between. Germline assignment: CDR1 SGHRS and CDR2 YFSETQ. DNA of the CDR3: TGCGCCAGCAGCATGGATGATACGCAGTATTTT. Protein sequence: CASSMDDTQYF. The whole variable domain, filled in from reference TRBV5-1 and TRBJ2-3, reads KAGVTQTPRYLIKTRGQQVTLSCSPISGHRSVSWYQQTPGQGLQFLFEYFSETQRNKGNFPGRFSGRQFSNSRSEMNVSTLELGDSALYLCASSMDDTQYFGPGTRLTVL.

V gene TRBV18 combines with J gene TRBJ2-1; TRBD2 aligns across 7 bases. The length of the CDR3 is 18 residues. V shed 1 base and J 0 bases; nucleotides not matched to a gene: 9. Germline-derived CDR1 and CDR2 are KGHSH and LQKENI. Written as DNA, the CDR3 is TGTGCCAGCTCACCACAGGCGGGGGATACGAGCTCCTACAATGAGCAGTTCTTC. Translating it yields CASSPQAGDTSSYNEQFF.

At least ten counts were recorded for this clonotype. The rearrangement joins TRBV6-4 to TRBJ2-1; TRBD1 is a possible D gene (6 bases). The CDR3 loop spans 15 amino acids. Germline lookup yields CDR1 MRHNA and CDR2 SNTAGT. V shed 0 bases and J shed 9 bases, with 15 bases lying between them. In nucleotides, the CDR3 is TGTGCCAGCAGTGACTCATCAGGGGCGGTGAGTGAGCAGTTCTTC. Its protein product is CASSDSSGAVSEQFF.

The V and J genes are TRBV5-1 and TRBJ2-7; 12 bases agree with TRBD2. Trimming cost V 4 bases and J 5 bases; bases outside gene matches: 10. Germline loops: CDR1 SGHRS, CDR2 YFSETQ. This CDR3 is built from 16 residues. CDR3 coding DNA: TGCGCCAGCAGCCGATGGGCTAGCGGGGGGGCCGACGAGCAGTACTTC. This encodes CASSRWASGGADEQYF.

This clonotype was seen only a few times. The chain uses TRBV10-2 and TRBJ1-2; D possibly corresponds to TRBD1 (5 bases). Trimming stripped 4 bases from V and 7 bases from J, with 19 bases between. Germline-derived CDR1 and CDR2 are WSHSY and SAAADI. This CDR3 contains 15 residues. The CDR3 spells CASSGPIGTLGGYTF. The DNA for the CDR3 is TGCGCCAGCAGTGGCCCGATCGGGACTCTAGGTGGCTACACCTTC.

This clonotype was picked up a small number of times. The V and J genes are TRBV19 and TRBJ2-7, with unresolved D. The CDR3 length is 11 residues. With 1 base removed from V and 5 bases from J, the gap between germline ends came to 3 bases. Germline assignment: CDR1 LNHDA and CDR2 SQIVND (reference sequence). The CDR3 reads CASSIGNEQYF. The DNA for the CDR3 is TGTGCCAGTAGTATAGGAAACGAGCAGTACTTC.

The sample holds a few counts of this clonotype. The chain joins TRBV20-1 to TRBJ2-3, with 7 positions matching TRBD2. Germline trimming cut 1 base from V and 4 bases from J; bases unmatched to any gene: 2. This CDR3 is built from 13 residues. Germline V gives CDR1 DFQATT, CDR2 SNEGSKA (reference sequence). DNA of the CDR3: TGCAGTGCTAGAGCCGCGGGGGCAGATACGCAGTATTTT. It specifies CSARAAGADTQYF.

This clonotype was detected a few times. The gene calls are TRBV5-5 and TRBJ1-1; 9 bases are a match to TRBD1. Germline V gives CDR1 SGHKS, CDR2 YYEKEE (reference sequence). The CDR3 spans 13 residues. The V and J ends lost 4 bases and 7 bases, in that order; junction bases with no gene match: 5. CDR3 coding DNA: TGTGCCAGCAGCGCTGGGACAGGGTTTGAAGCTTTCTTT. Translation: CASSAGTGFEAFF.

This clonotype was seen many times. The chain links TRBV29-1 to TRBJ2-2, with D tentatively TRBD1 or TRBD2 (5 bases each). Trimming stripped 6 bases from V and 0 bases from J, with 8 bases between. This CDR3 has 13 amino acids. Germline values: CDR1 SQVTM, CDR2 ANQGSEA. The DNA of the CDR3 is TGCAGCGTCCAGGGAGCGAACACCGGGGAGCTGTTTTTT. This gives the protein CSVQGANTGELFF.

The chain uses TRBV7-3 and TRBJ2-3; 11 nucleotides agree with TRBD1. The CDR3 is 16 residues long. With V trimmed by 5 bases and J by 5 bases, 9 bases remained unmatched. From germline, CDR1 is SGHTA and CDR2 FQGTGA. This chain's CDR3 is CASSGTGGAKIDTQYF. The DNA for the CDR3 is TGTGCCAGCAGCGGGACAGGGGGTGCGAAAATAGATACGCAGTATTTT.

The V gene is TRBV11-2, the J gene TRBJ2-2; TRBD2 matches 9 bases. This CDR3 region has 15 residues. Germline V gives CDR1 SGHAT, CDR2 FQNNGV. Trimming cost V 2 bases and J 4 bases; bases outside gene matches: 2. The CDR3 here is CASSLRLAATGELFF. CDR3 DNA: TGTGCCAGCAGCTTAAGACTAGCGGCCACCGGGGAGCTGTTTTTT. Combining the CDR3 with reference TRBV11-2 and TRBJ2-2 gives the whole variable domain EAGVAQSPRYKIIEKRQSVAFWCNPISGHATLYWYQQILGQGPKLLIQFQNNGVVDDSQLPKDRFSAERLKGVDSTLKIQPAKLEDSAVYLCASSLRLAATGELFFGEGSRLTVL.

The gene calls are TRBV7-2 and TRBJ1-1; 8 bases match TRBD1. The V and J ends lost 5 bases and 8 bases, in that order; junction bases with no gene match: 7. The CDR3 is 13 residues long. From germline, CDR1 is SGHTA and CDR2 FQGNSA. CDR3 sequence reads: CASSPTGVKEAFF. The CDR3 DNA follows: TGTGCCAGCAGCCCGACAGGGGTCAAGGAAGCTTTCTTT.

This rearrangement joins TRBV20-1 to TRBJ2-3; D possibly corresponds to TRBD2 (6 bases). Germline CDR1 DFQATT, CDR2 SNEGSKA (reference sequence). CDR3 length: 11 amino acids. Trimming took 7 bases from V and 3 from J, leaving 8 bases between them. CDR3 amino acids: CSEAGTDTQYF. CDR3 nucleotide sequence: TGCAGTGAAGCGGGTACAGATACGCAGTATTTT.

This clonotype was counted a single time. The J gene is TRBJ1-2, the V gene TRBV28; 11 nucleotides match TRBD1. Germline lookup yields CDR1 MDHEN and CDR2 SYDVKM. V lost 7 bases, J lost 6 bases, and 4 bases stayed unmatched. This CDR3 comprises 13 residues. The CDR3 reads CASTWTGGDGYTF. As DNA, the CDR3 is TGTGCCAGCACCTGGACAGGGGGCGATGGCTACACCTTC.

Concerning this clonotype: One end of the junction fails to match germline, which may point to a read error. The rearrangement links TRBV6-5 to TRBJ1-2; TRBD1 is a possible D gene (5 bases). This CDR3 contains 17 residues. Germline-derived CDR1 and CDR2 are MNHEY and SVGAGI. The CDR3 sequence: CARSYRVRSLEGYGYTF. The CDR3 nucleotides are TGTGCCAGAAGTTACCGGGTTCGGAGCTTAGAGGGGTATGGCTACACCTTC.